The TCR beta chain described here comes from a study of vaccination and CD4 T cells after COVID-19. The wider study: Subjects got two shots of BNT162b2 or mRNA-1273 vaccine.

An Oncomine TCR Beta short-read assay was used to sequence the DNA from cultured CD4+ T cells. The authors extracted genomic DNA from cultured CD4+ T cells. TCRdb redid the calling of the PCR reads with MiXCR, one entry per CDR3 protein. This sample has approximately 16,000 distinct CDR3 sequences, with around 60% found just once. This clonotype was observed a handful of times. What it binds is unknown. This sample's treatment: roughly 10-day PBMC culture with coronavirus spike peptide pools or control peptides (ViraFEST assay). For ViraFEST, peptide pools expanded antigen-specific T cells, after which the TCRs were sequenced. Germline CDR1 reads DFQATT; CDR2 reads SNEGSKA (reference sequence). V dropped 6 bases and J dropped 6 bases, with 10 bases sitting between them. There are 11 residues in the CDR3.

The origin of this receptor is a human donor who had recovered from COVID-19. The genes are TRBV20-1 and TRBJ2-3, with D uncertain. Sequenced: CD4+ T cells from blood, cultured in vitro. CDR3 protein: CSAPSWDTQYF. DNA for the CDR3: TGCAGTGCACCATCATGGGATACGCAGTATTTT.